What follows are 20 T cell receptor beta chains derived from one specimen sequenced in a study of vaccination effects on CD4 cells after COVID-19 (dated by TCRdb to 2021 to 2024). In the ViraFEST assay, PBMC were stimulated with viral peptide pools, and TCR sequencing was then used to find antigen-specific CD4+ T cell clonotypes based on their expansion. After 10 to 11 days of culture, CD4+ T cells were isolated with the EasySep CD4+ T cell isolation kit. Healthy vaccine recipients had no prior SARS-CoV-2 infection, confirmed by negative nucleocapsid antibodies before and after vaccination. For these TCRs, the target antigens are not known. To prepare the library, the immunoSEQ multiplex PCR assay was applied. TCRdb retrieved this table from immuneACCESS and kept in-frame rearrangements only. Not all clones are present; in checked studies, unresolved V genes account for under half, and no reason is known for the remainder. The sample table contains around 55,000 clones; only one count was recorded for under 75% of them. Jointly, the top ten make up about 16% of the sample.

The sequencing used CD4+ T cells from PBMCs cultured with SARS-CoV-2 spike peptides, collected before COVID-19 vaccination. Read against the paper, the sample's cell subset or site label means: SARS-CoV-2 spike overlapping peptide pool stimulation. These receptors originate from a human donor who received a COVID-19 vaccine.

The DNA of the CDR3 is TGCGCCAGCACATTTTTAGCGGTGCCCAGCTCCTACAATGAGCAGTTCTTC. As protein: CASTFLAVPSSYNEQFF. The gene calls are TRBV5-1 and TRBJ2-1; D is perhaps TRBD2 (6 bases). Germline V gene lookup returns CDR1 SGHRS and CDR2 YFSETQ. V was cut by 6 bases and J by 0 bases, with 19 bases left in between. The CDR3 covers 17 residues.

This chain joins TRBV5-1 and TRBJ1-2; D gene ambiguous. This CDR3 contains 14 residues. CDR1 SGHRS and CDR2 YFSETQ come from the germline V gene. With 4 bases removed from V and 3 bases from J, the gap between germline ends came to 13 bases. The CDR3: CASSPDNRDYGYTF. The CDR3 region has the DNA TGCGCCAGCAGCCCCGACAATCGTGACTATGGCTACACCTTC. Filled out from reference TRBV5-1 and TRBJ1-2, the complete variable domain reads KAGVTQTPRYLIKTRGQQVTLSCSPISGHRSVSWYQQTPGQGLQFLFEYFSETQRNKGNFPGRFSGRQFSNSRSEMNVSTLELGDSALYLCASSPDNRDYGYTFGSGTRLTVV.

This chain joins TRBV4-1 and TRBJ1-4; D possibly corresponds to TRBD1 (6 bases). The CDR3 is made up of 15 amino acids. The V gene lost 1 base and the J gene lost 4 bases, with 10 bases spanning the gap. Germline V gene data show CDR1 as MGHRA and CDR2 as YSYEKL. The chain's CDR3 is CASSQVRGSNEKLFF. In DNA form, the CDR3 reads TGCGCCAGCAGCCAAGTGAGGGGGAGTAATGAAAAACTGTTTTTT.

The chain is built from TRBV7-8 and TRBJ2-1; D perhaps matches TRBD2 (5 bases). The CDR3 has 16 amino acids. V shed 5 bases and J shed 6 bases, with 20 bases lying between them. Germline V gene sequence: CDR1 SGHVS, CDR2 FQNEAQ. CDR3 region: CASSPGRTAHLNEQFF. CDR3 DNA sequence: TGTGCCAGCAGCCCGGGAAGGACCGCCCACCTCAATGAGCAGTTCTTC.

The gene calls are TRBV6-5 and TRBJ1-2; 8 bases line up with TRBD1. J lost 2 bases, V lost 6 bases, and 2 bases had no gene match. Germline V gene data show CDR1 as MNHEY and CDR2 as SVGAGI. The CDR3 spans 13 residues. CDR3: CASSNRGNYGYTF. The CDR3 DNA follows: TGTGCCAGCAGCAACAGGGGGAACTATGGCTACACCTTC.

This clone was seen a handful of times. The chain recombines TRBV5-1 with TRBJ2-1; no clear D gene. The CDR3 has 14 amino acids. The germline V and J ends were trimmed by 6 bases and 0 bases, with 10 bases remaining between them. Germline CDR1 and CDR2: SGHRS and YFSETQ. CDR3 nucleotides: TGCGCCAGCAAGTCCCTGGCCTCCTACAATGAGCAGTTCTTC. As protein: CASKSLASYNEQFF. Together with reference TRBV5-1 and TRBJ2-1, the CDR3 gives the full variable domain: KAGVTQTPRYLIKTRGQQVTLSCSPISGHRSVSWYQQTPGQGLQFLFEYFSETQRNKGNFPGRFSGRQFSNSRSEMNVSTLELGDSALYLCASKSLASYNEQFFGPGTRLTVL.

V gene TRBV6-5 combines with J gene TRBJ2-3; 8 bases align to TRBD2. CDR3 length equals 13 residues. Germline CDR1 is MNHEY and CDR2 is SVGAGI. V lost 6 bases, J lost 3 bases, and 2 bases stayed unmatched. The CDR3 DNA reads as TGTGCCAGCAGGCAGCGGGAGACAGATACGCAGTATTTT. It encodes CASRQRETDTQYF.

The chain couples TRBV5-6 to TRBJ1-5; D is undetermined. The germline gives CDR1 SGHDT, CDR2 YYEEEE. The V gene lost 0 bases and the J gene lost 4 bases, with 11 bases spanning the gap. CDR3 length equals 15 residues. Here the CDR3 reads CASSLGGSVNQPQHF. Written as DNA, the CDR3 is TGTGCCAGCAGCTTGGGGGGTTCGGTAAATCAGCCCCAGCATTTT.

This chain uses TRBV3-1 (or the pseudogene TRBV3-2) with TRBJ2-7; D unclear. The CDR3 is 15 amino acids. Germline CDR1 reads LGHDT; CDR2 reads YNNKEL (reference sequence). Trimming took off 3 bases at V and 3 bases at J, with 15 bases between the two ends. CDR3 protein: CASSHIGLEYYEQYF. The CDR3, as DNA: TGTGCCAGCAGCCACATAGGATTGGAGTACTACGAGCAGTACTTC.

V usage is TRBV5-5 and J usage is TRBJ2-1; D is ambiguous. This CDR3 spans 16 amino acids. CDR1 is SGHKS and CDR2 is YYEKEE in the germline V gene (reference sequence). Trimming took 0 bases from V and 0 from J, leaving 10 bases between them. CDR3 DNA sequence: TGTGCCAGCAGCTTGGCCTCGGCTGCCTCCTACAATGAGCAGTTCTTC. Protein product: CASSLASAASYNEQFF. Full variable domain (missing parts from reference TRBV5-5 and TRBJ2-1): DAGVTQSPTHLIKTRGQQVTLRCSPISGHKSVSWYQQVLGQGPQFIFQYYEKEERGRGNFPDRFSARQFPNYSSELNVNALLLGDSALYLCASSLASAASYNEQFFGPGTRLTVL.

This chain uses TRBV28 with TRBJ2-7; D remains unclear. Germline values: CDR1 MDHEN, CDR2 SYDVKM. V lost 6 bases to trimming and J lost 0 bases, with 12 bases between them. CDR3 size: 14 residues. As DNA, the CDR3 is TGTGCCAGCAGCTTAATTCAGGCCTCCTACGAGCAGTACTTC. Its protein product is CASSLIQASYEQYF.

This clone was seen once. The rearrangement uses TRBV19 and TRBJ1-4, with D tentatively TRBD1 (6 bases). The CDR3 runs 14 residues. CDR1 and CDR2 from the germline V gene are LNHDA and SQIVND (reference sequence). Trimming pared 5 bases from V and 5 bases from J, leaving 12 bases between. In DNA form, the CDR3 reads TGTGCCAGTAGTCCGGGACACCTGAATGAAAAACTGTTTTTT. It codes for CASSPGHLNEKLFF.

The chain couples TRBV30 to TRBJ2-1; TRBD2 matches 9 bases. CDR3 length: 17 residues. Trimming removed 1 base from V and 10 bases from J; junction bases left unmatched: 17. The germline CDR1 and CDR2 sequences are GTSNPN and SVGIG (reference sequence). In DNA, the CDR3 is TGTGCCTGGAGTGGACGTCCAGGGCTAGCGGGGCGTGGAGAGCAGTTCTTC. This gives the protein CAWSGRPGLAGRGEQFF.

This clone was seen only a few times. V is TRBV6-5 and J is TRBJ2-1, with TRBD2 as a possible D gene (7 bases). V was pared by 2 bases and J by 0 bases, with 11 bases between. CDR3 length: 16 amino acids. The germline CDR1 and CDR2 sequences are MNHEY and SVGAGI. For the CDR3, the DNA is TGTGCCAGCAGTTACAGGGGAGGGGGCTCCTACAATGAGCAGTTCTTC. It is translated as CASSYRGGGSYNEQFF.

This clone was found once. The gene calls are TRBV7-2 and TRBJ1-2; a weak D match, TRBD1 (5 bases). Trimming stripped 3 bases from V and 3 bases from J, with 14 bases between. CDR1 and CDR2 from the germline V gene are SGHTA and FQGNSA. The CDR3 consists of 15 residues. The CDR3 nucleotides are TGTGCCAGCAGCTTTCACGAGGGGCGGGACTATGGCTACACCTTC. Translation gives CASSFHEGRDYGYTF.

The rearrangement joins TRBV13 to TRBJ2-7, with 8 bases fitting TRBD2. Germline CDR1 is PRHDT and CDR2 is FYEKMQ (reference sequence). J gave up 0 bases and V 5 bases, and 6 bases lay outside the gene matches. This CDR3 comprises 15 residues. The CDR3 sequence is CASSPGGVSSYEQYF. DNA of the CDR3: TGTGCCAGCAGCCCCGGGGGGGTGAGCTCCTACGAGCAGTACTTC.

The chain's CDR3 is CASSYQAEDTQYF. The CDR3, as DNA: TGTGCCAGCAGTTACCAAGCGGAAGATACGCAGTATTTT. The chain employs TRBV6-6 and TRBJ2-3, with D tentatively TRBD2 (5 bases). This CDR3 region has 13 residues. Germline V gives CDR1 MNHNY, CDR2 SVGAGI (reference sequence). Trimming removed 2 bases at V and 5 bases at J, with 8 bases between.

The chain employs TRBV9 and TRBJ1-1; D unclear. Germline-derived CDR1 and CDR2 are SGDLS and YYNGEE. Trimming removed 0 bases at V and 8 bases at J, with 11 bases between. The CDR3 consists of 13 residues. This CDR3 is CASSVEKSTEAFF. CDR3 bases: TGTGCCAGCAGCGTAGAGAAGTCCACCGAAGCTTTCTTT.

The rearrangement links TRBV6-2 or TRBV6-3 to TRBJ2-5; D tentatively reads TRBD1 or TRBD2 (5 bases each). Trimming took 6 bases from V and 6 from J, leaving 20 bases between them. Germline CDR1 reads MNHEY; CDR2 reads SVGEGT. This CDR3 has 15 amino acids. The CDR3, as DNA: TGTGCCAGCAGCACCCATAGCCCCGAGGGGAAGACCCAGTACTTC. This translates into CASSTHSPEGKTQYF.

The chain links TRBV9 to TRBJ2-2; no definite D call. V shed 5 bases and J shed 5 bases, with 13 bases lying between them. Germline CDR1 SGDLS, CDR2 YYNGEE. This CDR3 comprises 14 residues. In nucleotides, the CDR3 is TGTGCCAGCAGTTTAATCGACACAACCGGGGAGCTGTTTTTT. Translation gives CASSLIDTTGELFF. Combining the CDR3 with reference TRBV9 and TRBJ2-2 gives the whole variable domain DSGVTQTPKHLITATGQRVTLRCSPRSGDLSVYWYQQSLDQGLQFLIQYYNGEERAKGNILERFSAQQFPDLHSELNLSSLELGDSALYFCASSLIDTTGELFFGEGSRLTVL.